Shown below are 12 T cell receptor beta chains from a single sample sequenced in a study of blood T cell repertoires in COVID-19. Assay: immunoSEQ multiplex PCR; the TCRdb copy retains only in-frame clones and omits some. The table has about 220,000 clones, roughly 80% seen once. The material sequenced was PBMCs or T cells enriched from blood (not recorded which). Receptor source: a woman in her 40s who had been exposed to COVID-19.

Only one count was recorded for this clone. CDR3: CASSFGRAHYGYTF. DNA of the CDR3: TGCGCCAGCAGCTTTGGCAGGGCTCACTATGGCTACACCTTC. The chain uses TRBV5-1 and TRBJ1-2, with D possibly being TRBD1 (5 bases). With 2 bases removed from V and 3 bases from J, the gap between germline ends came to 11 bases. CDR1 and CDR2 (germline): SGHRS, YFSETQ. The CDR3 runs to 14 residues.

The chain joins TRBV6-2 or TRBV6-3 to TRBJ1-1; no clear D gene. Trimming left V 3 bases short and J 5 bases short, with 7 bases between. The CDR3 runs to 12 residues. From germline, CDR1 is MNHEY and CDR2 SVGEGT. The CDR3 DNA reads TGTGCCAGCAGTTATCTGAGGACTGAAGCTTTCTTT. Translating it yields CASSYLRTEAFF.

CDR3: CASSFSGQDRSEQFF. The CDR3 DNA reads as TGTGCCAGCAGTTTTTCGGGACAGGATAGAAGTGAGCAGTTCTTC. The chain recombines TRBV28 with TRBJ2-1; 8 bases line up with TRBD1. Germline values: CDR1 MDHEN, CDR2 SYDVKM. This CDR3 is 15 amino acids long. The ends lost 3 bases at V and 9 bases at J; junction bases unmatched: 10.

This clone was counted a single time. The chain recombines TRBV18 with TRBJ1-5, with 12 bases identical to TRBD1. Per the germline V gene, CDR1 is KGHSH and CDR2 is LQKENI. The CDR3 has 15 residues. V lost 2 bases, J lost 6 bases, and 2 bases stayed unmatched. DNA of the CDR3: TGTGCCAGCTCACCAGGGACAGGGGGCGTTCAGCCCCAGCATTTT. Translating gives CASSPGTGGVQPQHF.

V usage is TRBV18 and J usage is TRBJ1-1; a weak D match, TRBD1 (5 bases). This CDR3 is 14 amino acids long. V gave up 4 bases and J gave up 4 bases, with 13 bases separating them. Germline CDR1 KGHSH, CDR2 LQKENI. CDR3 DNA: TGTGCCAGCTCACGATCGGGGGGGAGCACTGAAGCTTTCTTT. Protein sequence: CASSRSGGSTEAFF.

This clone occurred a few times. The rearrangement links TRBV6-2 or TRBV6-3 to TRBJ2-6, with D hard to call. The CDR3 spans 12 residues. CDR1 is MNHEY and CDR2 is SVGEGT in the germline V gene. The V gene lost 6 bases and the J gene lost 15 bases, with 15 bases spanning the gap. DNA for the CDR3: TGTGCCAGCAGCCTCGCGAGAAGCGCCCTGACTTTC. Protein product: CASSLARSALTF.

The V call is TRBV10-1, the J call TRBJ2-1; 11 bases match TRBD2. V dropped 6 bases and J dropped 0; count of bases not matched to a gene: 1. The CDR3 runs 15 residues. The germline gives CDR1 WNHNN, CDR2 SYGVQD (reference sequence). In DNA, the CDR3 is TGCGCCAGCAGCGGACTAGCGGGCTCCTACAATGAGCAGTTCTTC. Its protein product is CASSGLAGSYNEQFF.

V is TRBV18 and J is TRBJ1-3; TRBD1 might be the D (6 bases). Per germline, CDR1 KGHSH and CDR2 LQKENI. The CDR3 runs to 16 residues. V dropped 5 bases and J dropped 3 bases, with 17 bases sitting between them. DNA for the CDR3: TGTGCCAGCTCATCCTCCGGGACAAACTTTGGAAACACCATATATTTT. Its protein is CASSSSGTNFGNTIYF.

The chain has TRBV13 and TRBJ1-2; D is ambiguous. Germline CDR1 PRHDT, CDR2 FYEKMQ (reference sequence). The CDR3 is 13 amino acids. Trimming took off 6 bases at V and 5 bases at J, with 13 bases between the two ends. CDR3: CASSSLGEYGYTF. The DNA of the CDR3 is TGTGCCAGCAGTTCACTTGGGGAGTATGGCTACACCTTC. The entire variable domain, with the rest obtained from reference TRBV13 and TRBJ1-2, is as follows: AAGVIQSPRHLIKEKRETATLKCYPIPRHDTVYWYQQGPGQDPQFLISFYEKMQSDKGSIPDRFSAQQFSDYHSELNMSSLELGDSALYFCASSSLGEYGYTFGSGTRLTVV.

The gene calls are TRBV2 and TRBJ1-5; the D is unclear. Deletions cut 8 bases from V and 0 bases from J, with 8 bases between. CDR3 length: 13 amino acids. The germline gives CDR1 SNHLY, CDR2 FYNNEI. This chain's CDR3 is CASLGDSNQPQHF. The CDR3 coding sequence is TGTGCCAGCCTCGGAGATAGCAATCAGCCCCAGCATTTT.

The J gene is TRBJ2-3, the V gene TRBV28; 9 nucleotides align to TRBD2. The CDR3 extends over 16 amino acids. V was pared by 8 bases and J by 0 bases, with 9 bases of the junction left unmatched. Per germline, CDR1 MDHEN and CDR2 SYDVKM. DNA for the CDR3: TGTGCCAGCGGGCGGGGGGGTGCCTCTAGCACAGATACGCAGTATTTT. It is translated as CASGRGGASSTDTQYF.

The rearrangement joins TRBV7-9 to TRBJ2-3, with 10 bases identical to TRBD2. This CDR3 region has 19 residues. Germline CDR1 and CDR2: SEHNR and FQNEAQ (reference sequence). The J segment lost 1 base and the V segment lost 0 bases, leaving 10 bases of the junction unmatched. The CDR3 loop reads CASSLALSGGAGGTDTQYF. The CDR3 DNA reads TGTGCCAGCAGCTTAGCGCTCAGCGGGGGGGCCGGGGGCACAGATACGCAGTATTTT.